This TCR beta chain was sequenced in a study of cytomegalovirus exposure and HLA in healthy donors. This clone was counted a few times. The germline CDR1 and CDR2 sequences are SNHLY and FYNNEI. The CDR3 is 15 amino acids. V trimming: 6 bases; J trimming: 2 bases; junction bases outside the gene matches: 6. The primer mix had 60 Vbeta and 13 Jbeta primers. Assay: immunoSEQ multiplex PCR; the TCRdb copy retains only in-frame clones and omits some. Of about 110,000 clones in the sample, 70% were seen once. The sample was PBMCs. The chain has TRBV2 and TRBJ2-7, with 11 positions matching TRBD2. The source of this sequence is a man aged 40-49 years in good health and CMV-seropositive. The CDR3 reads CASRPTSGRTYEQYV. In DNA, the CDR3 is TGTGCCAGCAGACCCACTAGCGGGAGAACCTACGAGCAGTACGTC.